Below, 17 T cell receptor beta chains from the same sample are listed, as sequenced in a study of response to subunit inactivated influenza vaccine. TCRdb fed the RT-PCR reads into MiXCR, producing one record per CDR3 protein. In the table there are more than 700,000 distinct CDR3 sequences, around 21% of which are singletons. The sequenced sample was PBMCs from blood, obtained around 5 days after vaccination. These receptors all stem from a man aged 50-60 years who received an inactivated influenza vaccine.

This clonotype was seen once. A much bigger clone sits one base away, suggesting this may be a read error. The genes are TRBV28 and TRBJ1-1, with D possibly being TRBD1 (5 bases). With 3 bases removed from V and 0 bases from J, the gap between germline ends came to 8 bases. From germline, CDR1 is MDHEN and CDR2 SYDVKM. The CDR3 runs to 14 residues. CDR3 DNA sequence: TGTGCCAGCAGTTTCGACAGAATGAACACTGAAGCTTTCTTT. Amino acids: CASSFDRMNTEAFF.

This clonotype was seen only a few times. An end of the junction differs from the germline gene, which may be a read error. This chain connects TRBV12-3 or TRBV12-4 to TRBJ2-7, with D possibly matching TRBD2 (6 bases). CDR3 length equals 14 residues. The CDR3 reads CASSFFGGIGWMNF. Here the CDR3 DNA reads TGTGCCAGCAGTTTCTTCGGAGGGATTGGATGGATGAACTTC.

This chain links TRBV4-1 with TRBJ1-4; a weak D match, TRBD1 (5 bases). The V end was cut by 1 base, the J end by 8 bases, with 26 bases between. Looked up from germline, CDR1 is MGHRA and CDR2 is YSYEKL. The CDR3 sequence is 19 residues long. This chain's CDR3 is CASSQGTFRQGPWSEKLFF. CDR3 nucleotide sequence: TGCGCCAGCAGCCAAGGAACTTTCAGGCAGGGACCTTGGAGCGAAAAACTGTTTTTT.

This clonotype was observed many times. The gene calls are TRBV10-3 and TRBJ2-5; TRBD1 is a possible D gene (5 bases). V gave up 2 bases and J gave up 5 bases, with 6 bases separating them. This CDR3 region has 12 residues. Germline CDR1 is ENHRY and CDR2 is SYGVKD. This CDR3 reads CAISENRETQYF. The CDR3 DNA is TGTGCCATCAGTGAGAACAGGGAGACCCAGTACTTC.

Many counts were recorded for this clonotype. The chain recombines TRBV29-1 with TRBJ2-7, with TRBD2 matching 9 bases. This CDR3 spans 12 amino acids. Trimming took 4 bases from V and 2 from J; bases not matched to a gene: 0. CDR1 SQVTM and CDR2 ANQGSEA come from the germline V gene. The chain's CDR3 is CSVASGTYEQYF. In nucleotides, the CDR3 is TGCAGCGTTGCTAGCGGGACCTACGAGCAGTACTTC.

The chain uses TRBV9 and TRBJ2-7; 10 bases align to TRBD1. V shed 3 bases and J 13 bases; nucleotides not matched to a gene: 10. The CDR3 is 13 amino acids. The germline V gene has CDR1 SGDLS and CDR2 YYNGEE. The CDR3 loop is CASSAVGGTGDYF. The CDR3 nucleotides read TGTGCCAGCAGCGCTGTCGGCGGGACAGGGGATTACTTC.

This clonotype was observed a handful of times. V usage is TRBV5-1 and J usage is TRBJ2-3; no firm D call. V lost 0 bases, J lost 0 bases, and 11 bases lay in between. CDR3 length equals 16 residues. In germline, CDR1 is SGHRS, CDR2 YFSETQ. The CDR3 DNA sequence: TGCGCCAGCAGCTTGGGTGGCAGCTCTAGCACAGATACGCAGTATTTT. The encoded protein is CASSLGGSSSTDTQYF.

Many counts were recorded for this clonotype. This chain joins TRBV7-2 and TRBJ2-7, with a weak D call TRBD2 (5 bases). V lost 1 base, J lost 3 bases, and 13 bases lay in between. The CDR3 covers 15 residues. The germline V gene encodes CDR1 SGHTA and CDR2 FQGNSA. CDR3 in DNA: TGTGCCAGCAGCTTAGATTGGACTGCAAGCTACGAGCAGTACTTC. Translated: CASSLDWTASYEQYF.

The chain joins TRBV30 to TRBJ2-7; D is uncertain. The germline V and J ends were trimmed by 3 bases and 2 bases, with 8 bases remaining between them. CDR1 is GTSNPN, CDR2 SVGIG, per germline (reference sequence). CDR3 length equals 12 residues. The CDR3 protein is CAWRVSTYEQYF. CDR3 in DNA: TGTGCCTGGAGGGTTAGCACCTACGAGCAGTACTTC.

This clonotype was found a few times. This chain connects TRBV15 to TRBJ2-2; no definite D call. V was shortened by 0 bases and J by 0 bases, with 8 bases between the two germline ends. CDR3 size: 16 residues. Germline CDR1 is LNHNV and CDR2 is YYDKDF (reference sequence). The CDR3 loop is CATSRDRPANTGELFF. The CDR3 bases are TGTGCCACCAGCAGAGATCGGCCAGCGAACACCGGGGAGCTGTTTTTT.

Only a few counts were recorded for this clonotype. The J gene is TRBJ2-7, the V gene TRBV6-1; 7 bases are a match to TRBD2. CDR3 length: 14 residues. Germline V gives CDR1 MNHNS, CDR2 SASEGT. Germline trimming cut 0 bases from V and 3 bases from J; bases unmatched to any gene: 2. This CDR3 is CASSEAGLVYEQYF. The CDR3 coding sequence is TGTGCCAGCAGTGAAGCAGGACTAGTCTACGAGCAGTACTTC.

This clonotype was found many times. The CDR3 sequence is CASTGTNWYQETQYF. As DNA, the CDR3 is TGTGCCAGCACCGGGACTAACTGGTACCAAGAGACCCAGTACTTC. The V call is TRBV7-2, the J call TRBJ2-5, with TRBD2 matching over 7 bases. The CDR3 runs 15 residues. V gave up 7 bases and J gave up 0 bases; unmatched junction bases: 8. The V gene's germline CDR1 is SGHTA and CDR2 FQGNSA.

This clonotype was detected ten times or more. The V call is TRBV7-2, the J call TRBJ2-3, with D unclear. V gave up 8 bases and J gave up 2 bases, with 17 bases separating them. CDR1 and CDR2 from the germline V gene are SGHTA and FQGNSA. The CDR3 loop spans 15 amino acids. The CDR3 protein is CASLVVSPYTDTQYF. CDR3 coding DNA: TGTGCCAGCCTAGTAGTGTCTCCTTACACAGATACGCAGTATTTT.

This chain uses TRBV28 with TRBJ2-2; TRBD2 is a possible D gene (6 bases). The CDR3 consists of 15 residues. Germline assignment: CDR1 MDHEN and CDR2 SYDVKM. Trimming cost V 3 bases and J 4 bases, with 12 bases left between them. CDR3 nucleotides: TGTGCCAGCAGTTTCCCTAGGGACTTCACCGGGGAGCTGTTTTTT. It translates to CASSFPRDFTGELFF.

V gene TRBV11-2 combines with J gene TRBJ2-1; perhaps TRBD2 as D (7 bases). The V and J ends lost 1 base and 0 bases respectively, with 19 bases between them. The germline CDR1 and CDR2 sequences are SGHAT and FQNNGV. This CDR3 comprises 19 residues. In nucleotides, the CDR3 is TGTGCCAGCAGCTTAGTTGCGGGGGCTGGCGGTAGCTCCTACAATGAGCAGTTCTTC. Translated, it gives CASSLVAGAGGSSYNEQFF. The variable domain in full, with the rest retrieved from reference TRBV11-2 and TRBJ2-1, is EAGVAQSPRYKIIEKRQSVAFWCNPISGHATLYWYQQILGQGPKLLIQFQNNGVVDDSQLPKDRFSAERLKGVDSTLKIQPAKLEDSAVYLCASSLVAGAGGSSYNEQFFGPGTRLTVL.

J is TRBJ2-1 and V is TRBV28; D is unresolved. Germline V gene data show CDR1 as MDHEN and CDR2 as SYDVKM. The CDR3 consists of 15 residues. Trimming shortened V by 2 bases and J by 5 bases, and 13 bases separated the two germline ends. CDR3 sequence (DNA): TGTGCCAGCAGTTTAGGTCTTGGCGGAGACAATGAGCAGTTCTTC. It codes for CASSLGLGGDNEQFF.

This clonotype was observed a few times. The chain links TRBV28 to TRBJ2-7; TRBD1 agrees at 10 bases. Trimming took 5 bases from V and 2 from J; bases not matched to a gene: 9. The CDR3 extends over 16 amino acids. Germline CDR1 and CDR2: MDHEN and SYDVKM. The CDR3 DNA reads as TGTGCCAGCAGTGGGGACAGGGGATTCGGTCCCTACGAGCAGTACTTC. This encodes CASSGDRGFGPYEQYF. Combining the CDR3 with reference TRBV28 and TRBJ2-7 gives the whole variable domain DVKVTQSSRYLVKRTGEKVFLECVQDMDHENMFWYRQDPGLGLRLIYFSYDVKMKEKGDIPEGYSVSREKKERFSLILESASTNQTSMYLCASSGDRGFGPYEQYFGPGTRLTVT.